This T cell receptor beta chain appears in the sequencing data of a study of beta chain features in type 1 diabetes. The CDR3 is 15 residues long. Germline V CDR1 and CDR2: SGHRS, YFSETQ. V trimming: 5 bases; J trimming: 1 base; junction bases outside the gene matches: 1. Expressed TCRB transcripts were sequenced, since all the RNA that had been isolated was reverse transcribed. TCRdb keeps only in-frame clones here, not all; method: immunoSEQ multiplex PCR. The sample shows 120,000 or so clones, 17% of them seen only once. A word on this clone: Antigen: not known.

Study-wide results and caveats: Significant though moderate, a shortening of TCRB CDR3s appeared in all four CD4+ subsets of Type 1 diabetes patients.

The clonotype was recovered from a man younger than 35 with type 1 diabetes. The sequenced material came from central memory CD4+ T cells from blood. The chain combines TRBV5-1 with TRBJ2-2; 11 positions match TRBD2. The CDR3 region is CASRTSGMNTGELFF. As DNA, the CDR3 is TGCGCCAGCAGGACTAGCGGGATGAACACCGGGGAGCTGTTTTTT.